These T cell receptor beta chains were read from a single sample in a study of vaccination effects on CD4 cells after COVID-19. The data were produced by immunoSEQ multiplex PCR, yet TCRdb's version contains in-frame clones alone and is incomplete. Of fewer than 60,000 clones listed, less than 80% are singletons. The antigens of these receptors remain unknown. Specimen: CD4+ T cells from PBMCs cultured without peptide, collected after COVID-19 vaccination. The receptors stem from a human donor who received a COVID-19 vaccine. Each CDR3 is given with its conserved first and last residue.

>TRBJ1-1|TRBV6-5
CASIETLNRGAFF
>TRBJ2-1|TRBV7-2
CASSSPALLAGNEQFF
>TRBJ2-7|TRBV2
CASRTGITTYEQYF
>TRBJ2-2|TRBV19
CASSIARTARAGELFF
>TRBJ1-1|TRBV10-3
CAISVTGGITEAFF
>TRBJ2-2|TRBV9
CASSVAGTRFSGELFF
>TRBJ1-5|TRBV10-3
CATQQGKGNQPQHF
>TRBJ2-5|TRBV5-6
CASSLLNPRAAQYF
>TRBJ2-1|TRBV11-3
CASSLGATSGRASGNEQFF
>TRBJ2-5|TRBV10-3
CAISDGTGGLKTQYF
>TRBJ2-2|TRBV5-6
CASSPADRGSGELFF
>TRBJ2-7|TRBV11-1
CASSLSDGPYEQYF
>TRBJ2-5|TRBV5-4
CASSLLLAGVETQYF
>TRBJ2-2|TRBV5-6
CASSLGQGGNTGELFF
>TRBJ2-7|TRBV7-9
CASRGTAYEQYF
>TRBJ1-6|TRBV30
CAWRGRLGTWSPLHF
>TRBJ1-1|TRBV14
CASSQETGSEAFF
>TRBJ1-6|TRBV2
CASSTGQGTPLHF
>TRBJ1-1|TRBV15
CATSRATGRWYAEAFF
>TRBJ1-1|TRBV11-1
CASSPGQGMDTEAFF
>TRBJ2-4|TRBV7-2
CAVAGTVGIQYF
>TRBJ2-5|TRBV19
CASSFRGGQETQYF
>TRBJ1-2|TRBV28
CASREKGRYYGYTF
>TRBJ1-1|TRBV5-4
CASSLRGGQAFF
>TRBJ1-2|TRBV7-2
CASSLDFQGYGYTF
>TRBJ1-5|TRBV30
CAWRKPGQGNQPQHF
>TRBJ1-2|TRBV6-6
CASSYRVSLNYGYTF
>TRBJ2-7|TRBV27
CASSLEGLGGSYEQYF
>TRBJ1-5|TRBV6-5
CASSPNSYHQPQHF
>TRBJ2-1|TRBV19
CASSPGIGNNEQFF
>TRBJ2-1|TRBV2
CASSEGRKRFF
>TRBJ1-2|TRBV20-1
CSASGGEIYGYTF
>TRBJ1-6|TRBV13
CASRAGGAGSPLHF
>TRBJ2-2|TRBV7-9
CASSLADPGRVDTGELFF
>TRBJ1-5|TRBV18
CASSPLGDYNQPQHF
>TRBJ2-7|TRBV19
CAWVGGTFYEQYF